This record concerns one T cell receptor beta chain sequence. Its binding antigen is unknown. Base-call qualities are not available, and no considerably larger clone is one nucleotide away. This specimen belongs to a study of cytomegalovirus exposure and HLA in healthy donors (dated by TCRdb to 2017 to 2019). Study-wide context: An earlier analysis of around 600 of the donors reported 250 to 300 Gb of sequence data and 117 million unique TCR beta sequences from about 180 million T cells. HLA typing covered class I and class II loci at four-digit resolution. In the later analysis, no new phenotypic data were used to find candidate immune exposures; instead, reliance was placed on TCR beta sequences and their occurrence across donors. The aim of the study was to test whether cataloging public T cell receptors could identify signatures of past pathogen exposure. Every repertoire in the discovery cohort had been generated on one and the same sequencing platform. On average, about 240,000 unique TCR beta nucleotide sequences were sequenced per donor among more than 350 genotyped donors of the cohort, with roughly 18% of those sequences being non-productive. In an earlier analysis of around 540 of the donors, high-throughput TCR beta sequencing was used to judge whether each TCR beta V gene segment behaved as functional or pseudogenic. Of the roughly 400 genotyped donors, 75% to 85% were placed in the genetic ancestry cluster associated with self-reported Caucasian donors. To predict cytomegalovirus infection status, the study combined high-throughput TCR immunosequencing, statistical association of individual TCRs with disease status, and machine learning. About 280 gigabases of sequencing data and around 87 million unique TCR sequences were included in an early release covering around 600 HLA-typed donors. The T cell repertoires of around 730 subjects were profiled by immunosequencing and related to cytomegalovirus serostatus. A later analysis re-examined previously published TCR beta repertoires from just over 650 donors and added high-resolution HLA genotyping to investigate patterns of TCR occurrence. Donor age, sex, ethnicity and CMV serostatus were compiled alongside the repertoire data. Besides the first cohort of 550 to 750 subjects, a separate validation cohort made up of 120 different subjects was used. A later genetic analysis used genome-wide SNP genotypes for about 65% of the 666 donors, treating that subset as a discovery cohort. About five DR-DQ haplotypes were treated as single units for association and clustering because of strong linkage in the cohort. The number of typed donors differed by locus: about 629-630 for A, B, C, DRB1 and DQB1; approximately 520 for DQA1; 606 for DPA1; and 450 to 480 for DPB1. The study at large found these results: Because counts were too low, seventeen rarely observed V segments, including chromosome 9 orphons, were excluded from the earlier analysis of around 640 of the donors. In an earlier analysis of some 550 of the donors, most TCR beta V segments were observed in productive rearrangements about 90% or about 30% of the time, broadly matching IMGT annotations. When HLA alleles, especially DR and DQ, strongly co-occurred, TCR associations were difficult to assign to individual alleles. Correlated functional status among segregating V segments might be attributable to linkage disequilibrium, but an unknown experimental factor could not be ruled out. In the study, 150 to 200 TCR beta chains were listed as associated with cytomegalovirus. Roughly uniform sequencing depth across donors was assumed in presence/absence analyses, although this assumption may not hold. In vitro tests confirmed that three of the cytomegalovirus-associated TCR beta chains recognize cytomegalovirus antigens. The classifier was reported to diagnose cytomegalovirus status with high specificity and sensitivity in both the original cohort and the validation cohort. According to the authors, the approach could potentially be generalized to other disease states and immunological phenotypes. A later analysis found that HLA-associated TCR beta chains were more clonally expanded and had lower generation probabilities than equally common non-associated chains. Specific HLA alleles were associated with over 15,000 TCR beta sequences at a false discovery rate of 0.05 in a later analysis. A later genetic analysis reported fewer N-insertions in productive TCRs among donors in an Asian-associated ancestry cluster than the roughly 640-donor mean. A group of highly shared sequence variants was considered likely to be a technical artifact of the sequencing pipeline. The 87-base-pair reads could not distinguish some IMGT-functional V segments, including TRBV6-2 and TRBV6-3, so those segments were excluded. A later analysis reported that several top co-occurrence clusters appeared linked to parvovirus B19, influenza, CMV and Epstein-Barr virus. According to a later analysis, most CMV-associated TCR beta chains appeared to be HLA-restricted, and the HLA associations seemed to be driven largely by CMV exposure. In a later genetic analysis, a missense DCLRE1C variant was associated with V-gene and J-gene trimming of TCR beta chains, and the association was replicated in an independent cohort. Because some donors lacked HLA typing at each locus, the association tests relied only on the typed subset. A further reported finding was that TCR beta sequences accurately predicted the HLA-A and HLA-B alleles for most subjects in the first cohort. Most TCR sequences were observed very rarely across donors, whereas some public TCRs were present in many individuals. In a later analysis, the rate of TCR association differed among HLA loci, with DRB1 alleles having the most associated TCRs and HLA-C alleles having the fewest. This cohort had only TCR beta chains sequenced, and the lack of alpha or paired-chain data limited which features could be detected. CMV serostatus was the only immune exposure information available for the cohort.

From V the trimming removes 2 bases and from J it removes 3 bases, while the gene matches leave 6 bases of the junction unaccounted for. CDR1 and CDR2 were assigned from the germline V gene as KGHSH and LQKENI. The CDR3 contains 18 residues, cysteine and phenylalanine counted. CDR3 DNA is the only sequence kept; it has 54 bases, read in frame from the first base. Libraries came from the immunoSEQ multiplex PCR assay. For the multiplex PCR, a mixture combining 60 forward primers for TCR Vbeta segments and 13 reverse primers for TCR Jbeta segments was used. The CDR3 region of rearranged TCR beta genes was amplified from genomic DNA by a multiplex PCR assay. The amplified TCR beta libraries were sequenced on the Illumina HiSeq System as 87-base-pair reads. The paper's processing steps were these. A later analysis counted about 80 million unique TCR beta chains across the 550 to 800 repertoires, and some 11 million of these chains were shared by at least two donors. Raw reads were error-corrected and collapsed into unique sequences by a nearest-neighbor algorithm in which closely related sequences were merged to remove PCR and sequencing errors. Alignment of CDR3 sequences to IMGT reference sequences was used to assign V, D and J gene segments. For a sequence to be retained, a match of at least six nucleotides to both a V gene segment and a J gene segment was required. A rearrangement counted as productive if the CDR3 had no stop codons and remained in frame with V and J, and every other rearrangement counted as non-productive. Following IMGT convention, CDR3 was defined as the stretch from the second conserved V-encoded cysteine up to the conserved J-encoded phenylalanine. In an earlier analysis of 550 to 650 of the donors, sequences lacking an unambiguous match to a single V gene segment were excluded. An earlier analysis of a few hundred of the donors called V segments functional above 56.7% productive rearrangements and segregating when the between-donor standard deviation exceeded 5%. A statistical classification framework was built for diagnosing cytomegalovirus status from the catalog of TCR beta chain sequences. V and J gene assignment, in a later analysis, came from comparing TCR nucleotide sequences with IMGT/GENE-DB human TR gene sequences. The TCRdist pipeline was used in a later analysis to assign CDR3 sequences and most-parsimonious VDJ recombination scenarios. A later analysis defined each TCR beta chain by its CDR3 amino acid sequence plus V-gene family, and excluded reads lacking a unique V-gene family. As a way to deal with suspected cross-contamination and a sequencing artifact, a later analysis dropped under 600 nucleotide sequences that were highly shared and had low generation probability. A later analysis calculated a clonal expansion index for each public chain from normalized within-repertoire ranks of inferred template counts. In a later analysis, generation probabilities were computed using a VDJ recombination model fitted to out-of-frame rearrangements, and the results were checked against IGoR. In a later analysis, TCR-TCR, TCR-HLA and TCR-CMV co-occurrence was scored with hypergeometric tests, and a repertoire-size bias correction was applied to TCR pairs. False discovery rates were estimated in a later analysis by permuting HLA or CMV assignments 20 times. In a later analysis, co-occurring TCRs were grouped with DBSCAN, and TCRdist sequence similarity was added when clustering was performed within HLA-allele-positive subsets. Repertoires with fewer than 30,000 or more than 120,000 public chains, plus five repertoires with anomalous nucleotide sharing, were excluded from co-occurrence clustering. Here the immuneACCESS table is served through TCRdb, limited to in-frame sequences with V and J called. Missing clones are a known gap in these copies; in checked studies unresolved V genes cover under half, and the rest lacks a known reason. The V and J calls and clone size come from that table; D and trimming were worked out from the DNA. The sample table contains about 130,000 clones; only one count was recorded for around 77% of them. The ten largest account for more than 0.95% of the sample.

The cohort comprised several hundred healthy bone marrow donors. All cohort members were sampled while nominally healthy, although unrecorded immune exposures were likely present. The donor was CMV seronegative and belonged to the group of roughly 330 seronegative cohort members. A peripheral blood sample was collected from each donor, and TCR beta sequencing was performed on peripheral blood mononuclear cells. Genomic DNA was extracted from the blood cell samples with the Qiagen DNeasy Blood Extraction Kit. The sequence is built from TRBV18 and TRBJ2-2, and 13 junction bases match TRBD2. What was sequenced was PBMCs. The sequence came from a man aged 45-65 years in good health and CMV-seronegative. The DNA sequence reads TGTGCCAGCTCACCAAGGACTAGCGGGAGCATCTACACCGGGGAGCTGTTTTTT. It encodes CASSPRTSGSIYTGELFF.